Presented here are 14 T cell receptor beta chains from one specimen sequenced in a study of T cell responses to AZD1222 COVID-19 vaccine. Using immunoSEQ multiplex PCR, the repertoire was profiled, and TCRdb retains in-frame clones only, with some absent. Of about 190,000 clones listed, approximately 90% are singletons. Sequences were derived from peripheral blood, sampled on day 0 of AZD1222 vaccination. The source is an adult in good health.

The chain has TRBV7-6 and TRBJ1-2; TRBD1 matches at 7 bases. This CDR3 has 16 amino acids. V lost 1 base, J lost 8 bases, and 13 bases stayed unmatched. CDR1 is SGHVS and CDR2 is FNYEAQ in the germline V gene. The CDR3 here is CASSLGPRQGGDGYTF. The CDR3 region has the DNA TGTGCCAGCAGCTTAGGCCCCCGACAGGGCGGAGACGGCTACACCTTC.

This sequence joins TRBV24-1 and TRBJ1-2; 7 bases align to TRBD1. The CDR3 length is 14 residues. V shed 4 bases, J shed 6 bases, and the junction held 7 bases outside the gene matches. Germline loops: CDR1 KGHDR, CDR2 SFDVKD. The CDR3 is CATSDRDRYHGYTF. DNA of the CDR3: TGTGCCACCAGTGACCGGGACAGATATCATGGCTACACCTTC.

This sequence joins TRBV7-2 and TRBJ1-5; maybe TRBD1 (5 bases). The V gene's germline CDR1 is SGHTA and CDR2 FQGNSA. The CDR3 runs 13 residues. Trimming left V 5 bases short and J 6 bases short, with 11 bases between. CDR3 protein: CASSQRGTQPQHF. The CDR3 DNA reads TGTGCCAGCAGCCAGCGGGGGACTCAGCCCCAGCATTTT.

This sequence joins TRBV28 and TRBJ2-6; D uncertain. The CDR3 runs to 15 residues. Per the germline V gene, CDR1 is MDHEN and CDR2 is SYDVKM. V gave up 6 bases and J gave up 1 base, with 10 bases separating them. The CDR3 sequence is CASRSSASGANVLTF. The CDR3 DNA is TGTGCCAGCAGATCTAGTGCTTCTGGGGCCAACGTCCTGACTTTC.

The chain links TRBV7-9 to TRBJ1-4; 9 nucleotides line up with TRBD1. V gave up 3 bases and J gave up 7 bases; unmatched junction bases: 12. CDR3 length: 17 amino acids. The germline CDR1 and CDR2 sequences are SEHNR and FQNEAQ (reference sequence). CDR3 nucleotide sequence: TGTGCCAGCAGCTTTATCGGACAGGGGACTAGTGGTGAAAAACTGTTTTTT. It translates to CASSFIGQGTSGEKLFF.

Here the CDR3 reads CASSLESGGTYEQYF. Here the CDR3 DNA reads TGCGCCAGCAGCTTGGAAAGCGGGGGGACCTACGAGCAGTACTTC. The J gene is TRBJ2-7, the V gene TRBV5-1; 9 bases agree with TRBD2. V was pared by 0 bases and J by 2 bases, with 3 bases of the junction left unmatched. CDR3 length: 15 amino acids. Germline assignment: CDR1 SGHRS and CDR2 YFSETQ.

This clone occurred once. CDR3 amino acids: CASSYSSGLTEAFF. In DNA, the CDR3 is TGTGCCAGCAGTTACTCTTCAGGGTTGACTGAAGCTTTCTTT. The chain uses TRBV6-5 and TRBJ1-1, with D possibly TRBD1 on 5 matching bases. The CDR3 totals 14 residues. The V gene's germline CDR1 is MNHEY and CDR2 SVGAGI. The V and J ends lost 0 bases and 5 bases respectively, with 10 bases between them.

As DNA, the CDR3 is TGTGCCAGTAGAGAACAGGGATATGGCTACACCTTC. Amino acids: CASREQGYGYTF. V usage is TRBV19 and J usage is TRBJ1-2; D possibly corresponds to TRBD1 (6 bases). Trimming left V 6 bases short and J 5 bases short, with 10 bases between. The CDR3 totals 12 residues. Germline V CDR1 and CDR2: LNHDA, SQIVND (reference sequence).

This clone appeared once. The CDR3 sequence: CSVAAYSITEAFF. The CDR3 region has the DNA TGCAGCGTCGCCGCTTACAGTATCACTGAAGCTTTCTTT. The chain links TRBV29-1 to TRBJ1-1; D remains ambiguous. V lost 6 bases and J 4 bases, leaving 15 bases between the germline ends. Germline assignment: CDR1 SQVTM and CDR2 ANQGSEA. CDR3 length equals 13 residues. The entire variable domain, with the rest obtained from reference TRBV29-1 and TRBJ1-1, is as follows: SAVISQKPSRDICQRGTSLTIQCQVDSQVTMMFWYRQQPGQSLTLIATANQGSEATYESGFVIDKFPISRPNLTFSTLTVSNMSPEDSSIYLCSVAAYSITEAFFGQGTRLTVV.

The sample holds many counts of this clone. The CDR3 sequence is CASSPGGGGVVGYTF. The CDR3 nucleotides are TGTGCCAGCAGCCCGGGAGGGGGCGGGGTGGTTGGCTACACCTTC. V usage is TRBV3-1 (or the pseudogene TRBV3-2) and J usage is TRBJ1-2; TRBD1 agrees at 7 bases. This CDR3 region has 15 residues. Germline V gives CDR1 LGHDT, CDR2 YNNKEL (reference sequence). The V segment lost 4 bases and the J segment 7 bases; nucleotides outside the gene matches: 12.

The CDR3 sequence: CASRFPNRVPCYNSPLHF. Written as DNA, the CDR3 is TGTGCAAGTCGCTTCCCAAACAGGGTTCCCTGCTATAATTCACCCCTCCACTTT. The chain employs TRBV12-2 and TRBJ1-6; TRBD1 is the table's D call and was not checked against the DNA. TRBV12-2 is annotated as a pseudogene. The CDR3 has 18 residues.

V is TRBV28 and J is TRBJ1-2; TRBD1 agrees at 8 bases. With 3 bases clipped from V and 0 bases from J, the junction kept 3 bases outside the gene matches. The CDR3 spans 15 residues. Germline loops: CDR1 MDHEN, CDR2 SYDVKM. CDR3 loop: CASSLAGQANYGYTF. CDR3 in DNA: TGTGCCAGCAGTTTGGCGGGACAGGCTAACTATGGCTACACCTTC.

In the case of this clone: This specimen includes other DNA sequences encoding the same CDR3. The rearrangement uses TRBV19 and TRBJ2-2, with D possibly TRBD1 on 5 matching bases. CDR1 is LNHDA, CDR2 SQIVND, per germline (reference sequence). V lost 4 bases to trimming and J lost 5 bases, with 14 bases between them. The length of the CDR3 is 15 residues. The CDR3 protein is CASSSHSQGTGELFF. In DNA form, the CDR3 reads TGTGCCAGTAGTAGCCACTCCCAGGGAACCGGGGAGCTGTTTTTT.

This rearrangement joins TRBV5-8 to TRBJ2-3; 8 bases line up with TRBD2. V lost 4 bases and J lost 4; bases outside the gene matches: 11. Germline assignment: CDR1 SGHTS and CDR2 YDEGEE. The CDR3 extends over 16 amino acids. CDR3 residues: CASSLPTGGPSDTQYF. CDR3 DNA: TGTGCCAGCAGCCTTCCTACGGGAGGGCCGTCAGATACGCAGTATTTT.